This T cell receptor (beta chain) derives from a study of blood T cell repertoires in COVID-19. Germline CDR1 and CDR2: SGHRS and YFSETQ. There are 16 residues in the CDR3. V dropped 3 bases and J dropped 2; count of bases not matched to a gene: 7. The assay was immunoSEQ multiplex PCR, and TCRdb's table has in-frame clones only and misses some. Of 150,000 to 200,000 clones in the sample, 80% were seen once. Which cohort a participant joined came from the clinical history participants gave. The genes are TRBV5-1 and TRBJ2-3, with 9 bases that match TRBD1. The sequenced sample was PBMCs or T cells enriched from blood (not recorded which). This clonotype originated in a man aged 40-49 years who had recovered from COVID-19. The CDR3 DNA reads TGCGCCAGCAGCTCCTCGGACAGGGGAAACACAGATACGCAGTATTTT. The encoded protein is CASSSSDRGNTDTQYF.